These 14 T cell receptor beta chains share one sample of origin, sequenced in a study of cytomegalovirus exposure and HLA in healthy donors. Both 60 Vbeta primers and 13 Jbeta primers went into the PCR. Method: immunoSEQ multiplex PCR; TCRdb's copy keeps in-frame clones and lacks some. Of some 110,000 clones listed, around 80% were seen once; the top ten hold under 6.5%. The sequenced sample was PBMCs. These receptors were collected from a woman between 50 and 59 years old in good health and CMV-seropositive.

V gene TRBV9 combines with J gene TRBJ2-6; D is perhaps TRBD2 (5 bases). The CDR3 extends over 15 amino acids. The germline CDR1 and CDR2 sequences are SGDLS and YYNGEE. Trimming pared 4 bases from V and 4 bases from J, leaving 12 bases between. CDR3 protein: CASSTTGKGANVLTF. CDR3 bases: TGTGCCAGCAGCACAACCGGGAAGGGGGCCAACGTCCTGACTTTC.

This clone was observed a single time. The V gene is TRBV30, the J gene TRBJ1-2, with D possibly TRBD1 on 5 matching bases. Trimming stripped 5 bases from V and 5 bases from J, with 15 bases between. CDR3 size: 13 residues. The germline V gene has CDR1 GTSNPN and CDR2 SVGIG (reference sequence). The CDR3 protein is CAWEAGGTYGYTF. The CDR3 nucleotides read TGTGCCTGGGAAGCGGGGGGGACTTATGGCTACACCTTC.

V gene TRBV6-5 combines with J gene TRBJ2-7; D may be TRBD1 (6 bases). CDR1 and CDR2 from the germline V gene are MNHEY and SVGAGI. The CDR3 runs 15 residues. With 5 bases removed from V and 1 base from J, the gap between germline ends came to 15 bases. CDR3 DNA: TGTGCCAGCAGTCGGACAGCTTTACTATCCTACGAGCAGTACTTC. Its protein is CASSRTALLSYEQYF.

The chain recombines TRBV5-1 with TRBJ1-2; TRBD1 matches 7 bases. Trimming removed 0 bases from V and 3 bases from J; junction bases left unmatched: 8. This CDR3 has 16 residues. Germline loops: CDR1 SGHRS, CDR2 YFSETQ. The DNA for the CDR3 is TGCGCCAGCAGCTTGGGACAGGGCCAGGGAGACTATGGCTACACCTTC. Amino acid sequence: CASSLGQGQGDYGYTF.

In its sample, this clone was seen a few times. The genes are TRBV7-2 and TRBJ2-1, with 8 bases lining up with TRBD2. After removal of 1 base from V and 4 bases from J, the junction contained 3 bases not matched to a gene. The CDR3 sequence is 15 residues long. Germline V gene data show CDR1 as SGHTA and CDR2 as FQGNSA. The CDR3, as DNA: TGTGCCAGCAGCTTAGTGTCGGGGGGGTACAATGAGCAGTTCTTC. Residues: CASSLVSGGYNEQFF.

This clone was counted only a few times. The chain has TRBV7-3 and TRBJ2-3; possible D gene TRBD2, 7 bases. Germline V lookup: CDR1 SGHTA, CDR2 FQGTGA. V was shortened by 1 base and J by 6 bases, with 17 bases between the two germline ends. CDR3 length equals 16 residues. The DNA of the CDR3 is TGTGCCAGCAGCTTAAAGGGGGGCGGGGGACCCGATACGCAGTATTTT. It translates to CASSLKGGGGPDTQYF. Filled out from reference TRBV7-3 and TRBJ2-3, the complete variable domain reads GAGVSQTPSNKVTEKGKYVELRCDPISGHTALYWYRQSLGQGPEFLIYFQGTGAADDSGLPNDRFFAVRPEGSVSTLKIQRTERGDSAVYLCASSLKGGGGPDTQYFGPGTRLTVL.

The V call is TRBV7-8, the J call TRBJ1-1; D possibly corresponds to TRBD1 (5 bases). This CDR3 is 14 amino acids long. Trimming removed 4 bases from V and 4 bases from J, with 13 bases in between. Germline CDR1 SGHVS, CDR2 FQNEAQ. CDR3 region: CASSSAGMGTEAFF. CDR3 DNA: TGTGCCAGCAGCTCGGCAGGGATGGGCACTGAAGCTTTCTTT.

This clone was detected once. The rearrangement uses TRBV7-6 and TRBJ1-1; tentative D call: TRBD1 (5 bases). The CDR3 covers 13 residues. V was trimmed by 0 bases and J by 11 bases, leaving 13 bases between them. CDR1 SGHVS and CDR2 FNYEAQ come from the germline V gene. The CDR3 loop reads CASSLAAGLRAFF. The DNA of the CDR3 is TGTGCCAGCAGCTTAGCAGCAGGGTTACGGGCTTTCTTT.

The chain recombines TRBV10-3 with TRBJ2-2; no clear D. Germline V gene data show CDR1 as ENHRY and CDR2 as SYGVKD. V lost 8 bases, J lost 0 bases, and 10 bases lay in between. The CDR3 is made up of 14 amino acids. The CDR3 bases are TGTGCCATCGGCAGGCTCGCGAACACCGGGGAGCTGTTTTTT. This sequence encodes CAIGRLANTGELFF.

There are many counts of this clone. V is TRBV7-2 and J is TRBJ2-7, with D unclear. The germline gives CDR1 SGHTA, CDR2 FQGNSA. The CDR3 contains 13 residues. Trimming took off 4 bases at V and 4 bases at J, with 11 bases between the two ends. CDR3: CASSYLPSYEQYF. The CDR3 nucleotides read TGTGCCAGCAGCTATCTTCCTTCTTACGAGCAGTACTTC. The full variable domain, with the rest looked up from reference TRBV7-2 and TRBJ2-7, is GAGVSQSPSNKVTEKGKDVELRCDPISGHTALYWYRQSLGQGLEFLIYFQGNSAPDKSGLPSDRFSAERTGGSVSTLTIQRTQQEDSAVYLCASSYLPSYEQYFGPGTRLTVT.

This clone was observed a few times. The chain employs TRBV4-2 and TRBJ1-1; D may be TRBD1 (6 bases). The CDR3 covers 16 residues. The V end lost 1 base, the J end lost 6 bases, and 18 bases lay between the germline ends. Germline CDR1 LGHNA, CDR2 YNFKEQ. CDR3 sequence (DNA): TGTGCCAGCAGCCAAGTTCTAGCTACAGGGAGCCCTGAAGCTTTCTTT. Translation: CASSQVLATGSPEAFF.

The chain couples TRBV6-4 to TRBJ2-7, with TRBD1 matching 10 bases. The length of the CDR3 is 15 residues. The V gene's germline CDR1 is MRHNA and CDR2 SNTAGT. Losses at the gene ends were 6 bases for V and 6 bases for J; bases not matched to a gene: 11. The CDR3: CASRDPGQGTCEQYF. Written as DNA, the CDR3 is TGTGCCAGCAGGGACCCGGGACAGGGGACGTGCGAGCAGTACTTC.

J is TRBJ2-3 and V is TRBV19; D possibly corresponds to TRBD1 (7 bases). The V end lost 6 bases, the J end lost 2 bases, and 18 bases lay between the germline ends. The CDR3 runs 16 residues. CDR1 and CDR2 from the germline V gene are LNHDA and SQIVND (reference sequence). The CDR3: CASRGGLGQFTDTQYF. The CDR3 region has the DNA TGTGCCAGTAGGGGGGGTTTGGGACAGTTCACAGATACGCAGTATTTT. Full variable domain (outside the CDR3, taken from reference TRBV19 and TRBJ2-3): DGGITQSPKYLFRKEGQNVTLSCEQNLNHDAMYWYRQDPGQGLRLIYYSQIVNDFQKGDIAEGYSVSREKKESFPLTVTSAQKNPTAFYLCASRGGLGQFTDTQYFGPGTRLTVL.

CDR3 residues: CSVVGTGGRNEQFF. The DNA for the CDR3 is TGCAGCGTTGTTGGGACAGGGGGCCGCAATGAGCAGTTCTTC. The chain has TRBV29-1 and TRBJ2-1; 12 bases line up with TRBD1. The length of the CDR3 is 14 residues. The germline gives CDR1 SQVTM, CDR2 ANQGSEA. The junction had 4 bases not matched to a gene; V was cut back by 4 bases and J by 6 bases.